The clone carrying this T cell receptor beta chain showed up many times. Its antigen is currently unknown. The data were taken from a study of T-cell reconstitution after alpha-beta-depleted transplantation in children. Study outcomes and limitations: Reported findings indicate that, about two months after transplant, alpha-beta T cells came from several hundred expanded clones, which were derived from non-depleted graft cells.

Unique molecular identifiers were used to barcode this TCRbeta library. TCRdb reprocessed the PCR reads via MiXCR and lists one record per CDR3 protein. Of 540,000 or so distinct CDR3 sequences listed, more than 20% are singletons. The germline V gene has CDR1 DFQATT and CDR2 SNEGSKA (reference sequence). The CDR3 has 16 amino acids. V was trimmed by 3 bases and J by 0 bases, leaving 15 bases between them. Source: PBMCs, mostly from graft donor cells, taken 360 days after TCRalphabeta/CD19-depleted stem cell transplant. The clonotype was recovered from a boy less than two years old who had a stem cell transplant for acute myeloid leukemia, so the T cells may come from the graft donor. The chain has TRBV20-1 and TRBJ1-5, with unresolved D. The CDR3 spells CSARPGGSYSNQPQHF. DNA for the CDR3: TGCAGTGCTAGGCCGGGAGGCAGCTATAGCAATCAGCCCCAGCATTTT.